This TCR beta chain appears in the sequencing data of a study of human T cells and chemical hapten exposure. This sample's time point: patch test 3, about 24 weeks after DPC sensitization. Treatment specified: therapeutic diphenylcyclopropenone sensitization with weekly scalp DPC. Extraction of total RNA was performed on unfractionated whole blood. The CDR3 has 12 amino acids. V gave up 5 bases and J gave up 4 bases, with 11 bases separating them. Germline CDR1 and CDR2: DFQATT and SNEGSKA (reference sequence). Study-wide results and limits: DPC sensitization left the count of TCRs above 1 in 1000 unchanged.

TCRdb recomputed calls from the RACE reads with MiXCR, one row per CDR3 protein. In the table there are about 190,000 distinct CDR3 sequences, 24% of which are singletons. Points on this clonotype: The antigen remains unidentified.

Material: whole blood, obtained in connection with sensitization to the hapten diphenylcyclopropenone (DPC). This receptor was identified in a woman aged 40 to 55 with alopecia areata. Some clones in this sample may be carry-over from other donors' samples. The genes are TRBV20-1 and TRBJ2-5; D perhaps matches TRBD1 (6 bases). CDR3 loop: CSALDRIETQYF. Written as DNA, the CDR3 is TGCAGTGCTCTAGACAGGATAGAGACCCAGTACTTC.